The 9 T cell receptor beta chains below were found in one sample sequenced in a study of T-cell memory formation after mild COVID-19. TCRdb analysed the 5' RACE reads with MiXCR anew, one entry per CDR3 protein. In the table there are about 560,000 distinct CDR3 sequences, less than 25% of which are singletons. The sequencing input was PBMCs or a T cell subset sorted from them (not recorded which). Receptors were obtained from an adult woman who had mild COVID-19 (a few samples of this study predate the infection). Cell type and time point are not known.

The chain employs TRBV5-1 and TRBJ2-3, with D perhaps matching TRBD2 (6 bases). Germline V gene lookup returns CDR1 SGHRS and CDR2 YFSETQ. Trimming left V 3 bases short and J 6 bases short, with 14 bases between. The CDR3 is made up of 14 amino acids. The CDR3 here is CASSSLAERDTQYF. The CDR3 nucleotides read TGCGCCAGCAGCTCCTTAGCGGAGCGGGATACGCAGTATTTT. Supplemented by reference TRBV5-1 and TRBJ2-3, the full variable domain reads KAGVTQTPRYLIKTRGQQVTLSCSPISGHRSVSWYQQTPGQGLQFLFEYFSETQRNKGNFPGRFSGRQFSNSRSEMNVSTLELGDSALYLCASSSLAERDTQYFGPGTRLTVL.

The rearrangement joins TRBV6-5 to TRBJ1-2; TRBD1 is a possible D gene (5 bases). The CDR3 runs to 13 residues. V was shortened by 2 bases and J by 6 bases, with 10 bases between the two germline ends. In germline, CDR1 is MNHEY, CDR2 SVGAGI. CDR3 sequence (DNA): TGTGCCAGCAGTTACCGGACAAGGGATGGCTACACCTTC. Translation gives CASSYRTRDGYTF.

This clonotype was detected a few times. The V call is TRBV15, the J call TRBJ2-7; 12 bases map to TRBD2. The V gene end was trimmed by 0 bases and the J gene end by 4 bases; junction bases not matched to a gene: 10. Looked up from germline, CDR1 is LNHNV and CDR2 is YYDKDF (reference sequence). This CDR3 has 18 residues. The CDR3 spells CATSRDRPSGGAAYEQYF. The CDR3 bases are TGTGCCACCAGCAGAGATCGGCCTAGCGGGGGGGCGGCGTACGAGCAGTACTTC.

This clonotype was counted ten times or more. The chain carries TRBV12-3 or TRBV12-4 and TRBJ2-7, with D tentatively TRBD2 (6 bases). The CDR3 extends over 15 amino acids. Trimming removed 1 base from V and 2 bases from J, with 12 bases in between. The CDR3 reads CASSLVGLSPYEQYF. Written as DNA, the CDR3 is TGTGCCAGCAGTTTAGTGGGACTCTCGCCCTACGAGCAGTACTTC.

This clonotype appeared a few times. The chain carries TRBV29-1 and TRBJ2-7; 10 nucleotides line up with TRBD2. CDR1 is SQVTM, CDR2 ANQGSEA, per germline. Trimming took 4 bases from V and 4 from J; bases not matched to a gene: 7. The CDR3 extends over 14 amino acids. The CDR3 reads CSVVPSGRGYEQYF. The CDR3 DNA is TGCAGCGTTGTGCCAAGCGGGAGGGGATACGAGCAGTACTTC.

This clonotype was counted a few times. The chain combines TRBV15 with TRBJ2-1; D is ambiguous. Deletions cut 0 bases from V and 7 bases from J, with 7 bases between. Looked up from germline, CDR1 is LNHNV and CDR2 is YYDKDF (reference sequence). This CDR3 region has 13 residues. The CDR3 spells CATSRDRKNEQFF. The CDR3 nucleotides read TGTGCCACCAGCAGAGATAGGAAGAATGAGCAGTTCTTC.

The chain links TRBV3-1 to TRBJ2-5; 8 bases are shared with TRBD2. The CDR3 extends over 16 amino acids. V trimming: 4 bases; J trimming: 1 base; junction bases outside the gene matches: 8. CDR1 LGHDT and CDR2 YNNKEL come from the germline V gene (reference sequence). The CDR3 region is CASSPLEAGAQETQYF. The CDR3 coding sequence is TGTGCCAGCAGCCCTCTAGAAGCGGGGGCCCAAGAGACCCAGTACTTC.

This clonotype has ten or more counts. This rearrangement joins TRBV5-1 to TRBJ2-1, with TRBD1 matching over 7 bases. Germline V gene data show CDR1 as SGHRS and CDR2 as YFSETQ. The CDR3 spans 15 residues. V dropped 4 bases and J dropped 7; count of bases not matched to a gene: 11. The CDR3: CASSLDRVGGNEQFF. DNA of the CDR3: TGCGCCAGCAGCCTAGACAGGGTTGGTGGGAATGAGCAGTTCTTC. The full variable domain, its missing parts supplied by reference TRBV5-1 and TRBJ2-1, is KAGVTQTPRYLIKTRGQQVTLSCSPISGHRSVSWYQQTPGQGLQFLFEYFSETQRNKGNFPGRFSGRQFSNSRSEMNVSTLELGDSALYLCASSLDRVGGNEQFFGPGTRLTVL.

The chain couples TRBV7-9 to TRBJ2-7, with a weak D call TRBD1 (6 bases). Trimming cost V 4 bases and J 4 bases, with 14 bases left between them. The CDR3 has 14 residues. Germline V gives CDR1 SEHNR, CDR2 FQNEAQ (reference sequence). In nucleotides, the CDR3 is TGTGCCAGCAGCTCTGGGCACAGGGCATACGAGCAGTACTTC. Residues: CASSSGHRAYEQYF.